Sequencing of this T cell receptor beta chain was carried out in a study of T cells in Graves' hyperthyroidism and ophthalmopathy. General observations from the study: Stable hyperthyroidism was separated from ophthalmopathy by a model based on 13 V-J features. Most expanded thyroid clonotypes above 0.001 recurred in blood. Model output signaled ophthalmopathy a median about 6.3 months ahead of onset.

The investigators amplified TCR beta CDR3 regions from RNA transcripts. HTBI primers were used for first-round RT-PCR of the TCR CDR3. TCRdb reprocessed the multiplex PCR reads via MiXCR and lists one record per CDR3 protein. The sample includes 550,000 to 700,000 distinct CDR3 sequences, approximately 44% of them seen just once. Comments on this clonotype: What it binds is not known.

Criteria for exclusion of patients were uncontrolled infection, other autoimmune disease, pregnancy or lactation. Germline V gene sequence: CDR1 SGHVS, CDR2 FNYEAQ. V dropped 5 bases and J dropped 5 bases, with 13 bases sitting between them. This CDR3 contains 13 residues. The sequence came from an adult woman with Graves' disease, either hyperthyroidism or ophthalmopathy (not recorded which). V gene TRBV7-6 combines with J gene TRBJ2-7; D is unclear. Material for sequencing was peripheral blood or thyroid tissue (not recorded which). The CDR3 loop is CASSQTTVDEQYF. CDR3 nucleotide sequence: TGTGCCAGCAGCCAGACAACGGTCGACGAGCAGTACTTC.